The present T cell receptor (beta chain) was sequenced within a study of regulatory T cells in long-lasting Graves disease. Points from the study as a whole: Newly diagnosed patients had higher TCR diversity than persistent Graves' patients did.

In building TCR beta libraries, iRepertoire HTBI primers were used together with Arm-PCR of CDR3 regions. TCRdb reprocessed the multiplex PCR reads with MiXCR, giving one entry per CDR3 protein. Found here are about 290,000 distinct CDR3 sequences, 20% to 25% of them singletons; the top ten hold more than 55%. The ends were cut back, 7 bases at V and 5 bases at J, with 12 bases in the middle. The CDR3 consists of 13 residues. Germline values: CDR1 SNHLY, CDR2 FYNNEI. In its sample, this clonotype was seen many times. What it binds is not known. Sample time point: persistent/refractory GD, antithyroid drugs over 5 years with positive TRAb. PBMC RNA served as the TCR library source.

The sequencing here drew on peripheral blood mononuclear cells (PBMCs), taken when the disease was refractory, from a patient treated with antithyroid drugs. The source of this sequence is a female donor with Graves disease. This chain uses TRBV2 with TRBJ2-1; TRBD2 might be the D (5 bases). In nucleotides, the CDR3 is TGTGCCAGCAACTTAGGACTCAACAATGAGCAGTTCTTC. The encoded protein is CASNLGLNNEQFF.